This TCR beta chain stems from a study of T cells in Graves' hyperthyroidism and ophthalmopathy. Every diagnosis used clinical symptoms, serum thyroxine and TRAb, thyroid ultrasound and orbital computed tomography. TCR beta CDR3 regions were amplified from RNA transcripts. The TCR CDR3 was amplified in a first-round RT-PCR using the HTBI primer set. TCRdb called the multiplex PCR reads again in MiXCR, with one record for every CDR3 protein. The repertoire consists of hundreds of thousands of distinct CDR3 sequences, with around 13% occurring once and the leading ten covering 14%. This clonotype was seen at least ten times. CDR1 is SEHNR, CDR2 FQNEAQ, per germline (reference sequence). This CDR3 has 15 residues. The ends lost 5 bases at V and 8 bases at J; junction bases unmatched: 10.

The material sequenced was blood. This chain links TRBV7-9 with TRBJ2-1, with 9 bases lining up with TRBD1. The receptor's source is a woman aged 40-49 years with Graves' hyperthyroidism. CDR3 in DNA: TGTGCCAGCAGCCGATTCCGGGACAGGGAGGATGAGCAGTTCTTC. Encoded protein: CASSRFRDREDEQFF.